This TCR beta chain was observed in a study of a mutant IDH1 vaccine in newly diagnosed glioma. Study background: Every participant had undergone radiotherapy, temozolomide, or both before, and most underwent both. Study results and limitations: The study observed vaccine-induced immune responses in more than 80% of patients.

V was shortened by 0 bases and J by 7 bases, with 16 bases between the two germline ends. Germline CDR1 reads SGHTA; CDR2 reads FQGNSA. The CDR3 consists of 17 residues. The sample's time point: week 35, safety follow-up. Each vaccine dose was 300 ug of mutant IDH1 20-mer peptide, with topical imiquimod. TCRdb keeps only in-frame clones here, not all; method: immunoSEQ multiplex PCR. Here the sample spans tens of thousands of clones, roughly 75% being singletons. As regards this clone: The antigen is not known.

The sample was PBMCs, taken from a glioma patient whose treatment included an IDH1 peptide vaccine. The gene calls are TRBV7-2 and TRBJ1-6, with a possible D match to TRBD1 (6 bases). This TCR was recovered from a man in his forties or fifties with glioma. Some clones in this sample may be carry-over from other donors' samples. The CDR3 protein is CASSLAAGGGRNSPLHF. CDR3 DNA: TGTGCCAGCAGCTTAGCGGCGGGGGGCGGACGGAATTCACCCCTCCACTTT.